These T cell receptor beta chains were read from a single sample in a study of cytotoxic CD8 clonotypes in ibrutinib-treated CLL. Some clones are missing from TCRdb's copy, which holds only in-frame ones; the method was immunoSEQ multiplex PCR. The repertoire has 15,000 to 20,000 clones, roughly three fifths of them found once; the top ten carry 25%. The sequenced sample was PBMCs, obtained after 12 months of ibrutinib treatment. The source of these receptors is a human donor with chronic lymphocytic leukemia. Each CDR3 is given with its conserved first and last residue. A D gene is named only where the DNA matches it firmly. Clone size appears in some rows only: once, few, many, or a class for an expanded clone.

d_call j_call v_call clone_size cdr3_nt cdr3_aa
TRBD2 TRBJ2-2 TRBV28 NA TGTGCCAGCAGTTTAGGGCTAGCGGTTGGCGGGGAGCTGTTTTTT CASSLGLAVGGELFF
NA TRBJ2-3 TRBV12-5 NA TGTGCTTCAGCCCCCGGGGTCACAGATACGCAGTATTTT CASAPGVTDTQYF
NA TRBJ1-1 TRBV14 few TGTGCCAGCAGCCGGGAACGGAACACTGAAGCTTTCTTT CASSRERNTEAFF
NA TRBJ1-1 TRBV13 once TGTGCCAGCAGCCGCACCCCGGACAGCACTGAAGCTTTCTTT CASSRTPDSTEAFF
NA TRBJ1-3 TRBV27 NA TGTGCCAGCAGTCCGACCGGGTGGGGAAACACCATATATTTT CASSPTGWGNTIYF
NA TRBJ1-1 TRBV27 once TGTGCCAGCAGTTTCGGATTCAAAGGGGACACTGAAGCTTTCTTT CASSFGFKGDTEAFF
NA TRBJ2-3 TRBV4-2 NA TGTGCCAGCAGCCAAGATGTCTCTAGCACCCCCACAGATACGCAGTATTTT CASSQDVSSTPTDTQYF
TRBD1 TRBJ2-1 TRBV6-5 NA TGTGCCAGCAGTAGGGGACAGGGGGCGCCCGATGAGCAGTTCTTC CASSRGQGAPDEQFF
NA TRBJ2-5 TRBV5-1 NA TGCGCCAGCAGCTGGGAAACAAGGGAGACCCAGTACTTC CASSWETRETQYF
NA TRBJ2-3 TRBV7-9 NA TGTGCCAGCAGCCTACCGAGCACAGATACGCAGTATTTT CASSLPSTDTQYF
NA TRBJ2-2 TRBV19 NA TGTGCCAGTAGTATAGCGGGCAGGGGTGGCACCGGGGAGCTGTTTTTT CASSIAGRGGTGELFF
NA TRBJ1-5 TRBV2 NA TGTGCCAGCAGTGAAGTCCAGGGTGGCCAGCCCCAGCATTTT CASSEVQGGQPQHF
NA TRBJ2-5 TRBV30 NA TGTGCCTGGAGTCCGGGGAAAGAGACCCAGTACTTC CAWSPGKETQYF
NA TRBJ1-4 TRBV29-1 few TGCAGCGTTGTAACGCAGGGGTCGGGAAAACTGTTTTTT CSVVTQGSGKLFF
NA TRBJ1-2 TRBV5-4 few TGTGCCAGCACCTGGGCAGGGGAAGGCTATGGCTACACCTTC CASTWAGEGYGYTF
TRBD1 TRBJ1-2 TRBV10-2 NA TGCGCCAGCAGTGGACAGGGGTATGGCTACACCTTC CASSGQGYGYTF
NA TRBJ2-1 TRBV10-1 NA TGCGCCAGCAGTGAGTCCTCCTACAATGAGCAGTTCTTC CASSESSYNEQFF
TRBD2 TRBJ2-2 TRBV19 few TGTGCCTCAATCAGAACTAGCGGGAGATCCGGGGAGCTGTTTTTT CASIRTSGRSGELFF
TRBD2 TRBJ2-7 TRBV9 NA TGTGCCAGCAGCGCGGGGACTAGCAGCTTCGAGCAGTACTTC CASSAGTSSFEQYF
NA TRBJ1-1 TRBV19 NA TGTGCCAGTAGTATGCCCCCCAGGGTGGGCACTGAAGCTTTCTTT CASSMPPRVGTEAFF
NA TRBJ2-3 TRBV5-4 NA TGTGCCAGCAGACCGGGCCCGGTGGGGGTAGTGGATACGCAGTATTTT CASRPGPVGVVDTQYF
NA TRBJ2-7 TRBV5-1 NA TGCGCCAGCAGCACCGCCCCAGAGCACACCTACGAGCAGTACTTC CASSTAPEHTYEQYF
NA TRBJ2-7 TRBV27 NA TGTGCCAGCATGCCTGGGAATCTCCACGAGCAGTACTTC CASMPGNLHEQYF
NA TRBJ1-5 TRBV27 NA TGTGCCAGCAGTTTCGGGTTCAATCAGCCCCAGCATTTT CASSFGFNQPQHF
NA TRBJ1-4 TRBV7-9 few TGTGCCAGCAGCGCGGGGGAAAAACTGTTTTTT CASSAGEKLFF
NA TRBJ2-2 TRBV7-2 NA TGTGCCAGCAGCCGCGTAAGGTCCGGGGAGCTGTTTTTT CASSRVRSGELFF
TRBD2 TRBJ2-5 TRBV19 NA TGTGCCAGTAGTATAGGCCCTAGCGGGAGATTTCGAGAGACCCAGTACTTC CASSIGPSGRFRETQYF
NA TRBJ2-5 TRBV2 NA TGTGCCAGCAGTGAAGAGACGGGTCAGATCGGGGAGACCCAGTACTTC CASSEETGQIGETQYF
NA TRBJ1-2 TRBV7-8 NA TGTGCCAGCAGCCCCTACCGGGGGGGGCAACAAGCTTATTATGGCTACACCTTC CASSPYRGGQQAYYGYTF
TRBD2 TRBJ2-1 TRBV11-2 once TGTGCCAGCAGCCCGATAAGGAGGGCTAGCGGGAGGGCCAAGGAGCAGTTCTTC CASSPIRRASGRAKEQFF
NA TRBJ2-3 TRBV5-1 NA TGCGCCAGCAGCTTGGTCCCCTTAGAGGATACGCAGTATTTT CASSLVPLEDTQYF
NA TRBJ2-6 TRBV2 NA TGTGCCAGCTCGGGGGTCTCTGGGGCCAACGTCCTGACTTTC CASSGVSGANVLTF
NA TRBJ2-5 TRBV29-1 NA TGCAGCGTTACTAACCCCGCCTCCAAGGCCGGAGAGACCCAGTACTTC CSVTNPASKAGETQYF
NA TRBJ1-2 TRBV6-5 NA TGTGCCAGCAGTTACGATACAGCTTCCTATGGCTACACCTTC CASSYDTASYGYTF
NA TRBJ2-3 TRBV25-1 NA TGTGCCAGCAGTGATGCGGGTTACCCAGATACGCAGTATTTT CASSDAGYPDTQYF
TRBD2 TRBJ2-7 TRBV6-5 NA TGTGCCAGCAGTTACTTGACTAGCGGGAGATCCAACGAGCAGTACTTC CASSYLTSGRSNEQYF
NA TRBJ1-3 TRBV6-6 NA TGTGCCAGCAGATACCCGACTGGAAGCTCTGGAAACACCATATATTTT CASRYPTGSSGNTIYF
TRBD1 TRBJ2-7 TRBV9 NA TGTGCCAGCAGCGACTCGGACAGGGGGCTTTACGAGCAGTACTTC CASSDSDRGLYEQYF
TRBD2 TRBJ2-7 TRBV5-1 NA TGCGCCAGCAGCTTGGTCGAGCGGGGGATCTACGAGCAGTACTTC CASSLVERGIYEQYF
TRBD1 TRBJ1-4 TRBV2 NA TGTGCCAGCGGAAACAGGGGGAAATCGCTGTTTTTT CASGNRGKSLFF
NA TRBJ2-3 TRBV28 few TGTGCCAGCAGTTCTCTTACAGATACGCAGTATTTT CASSSLTDTQYF
NA TRBJ1-2 TRBV28 NA TGTGCCAGCAGTTTAAACGGCAGAGACCACTATGGCTACACCTTC CASSLNGRDHYGYTF
NA TRBJ1-3 TRBV6-5 few TGTGCCAGCAGTGCCCGATCATTTGGAAACACCATATATTTT CASSARSFGNTIYF
NA TRBJ2-7 TRBV7-2 NA TGTGCCAGCAGCTTATCGAGGAGCTCCTACGAGCAGTACTTC CASSLSRSSYEQYF
TRBD2 TRBJ2-3 TRBV11-3 NA TGTGCCAGCAGCATGACTAGCGGGAGCACAGATACGCAGTATTTT CASSMTSGSTDTQYF
NA TRBJ1-1 TRBV27 NA TGTGCCAGCAGTTTAAAAGGGGTCGATGGGATTACTGAAGCTTTCTTT CASSLKGVDGITEAFF
NA TRBJ2-2 TRBV28 few TGTGCCAGCAGTTTACCTCGGGACACCAACACCGGGGAGCTGTTTTTT CASSLPRDTNTGELFF
NA TRBJ2-7 TRBV6-6 NA TGTGCCAGCAGTCCCCAGGGTGGCAACGAGCAGTACTTC CASSPQGGNEQYF
NA TRBJ1-5 TRBV30 few TGTGCCTGGAGTGCAGGGAATCAGCCCCAGCATTTT CAWSAGNQPQHF
NA TRBJ1-1 TRBV28 NA TGTGCCAGTCATACAGGGTTTGCTGAAGCTTTCTTT CASHTGFAEAFF
TRBD1 TRBJ1-2 TRBV19 NA TGTGCCAGTAGTGATCGGACAGGGCGTGATCGGCCCTCCTATGGCTACACCTTC CASSDRTGRDRPSYGYTF
NA TRBJ1-2 TRBV7-3 NA TGTGCCAGCAGCCCTCACAGAAACTATGGCTACACCTTC CASSPHRNYGYTF
NA TRBJ2-1 TRBV10-3 NA TGTGCCATCAGTGAGGGCGGGTCCGGTGGGAATGAGCAGTTCTTC CAISEGGSGGNEQFF
NA TRBJ1-3 TRBV5-1 few TGCGCCAGCAGCTTGGTGCACGGTGCTGGAAACACCATATATTTT CASSLVHGAGNTIYF
TRBD2 TRBJ2-7 TRBV5-6 few TGTGCCAGCAGCTTGCCGGGAGGAATCTACGAGCAGTACTTC CASSLPGGIYEQYF
NA TRBJ1-1 TRBV30 NA TGTGCCTGGAGTGTAAAAGGGAACACTGAAGCTTTCTTT CAWSVKGNTEAFF
NA TRBJ1-2 TRBV28 NA TGTGCCAGCAGTTTGGAGGACAGACTCGTTAACTATGGCTACACCTTC CASSLEDRLVNYGYTF
TRBD2 TRBJ2-3 TRBV2 NA TGTGCCAGGACTGATCCTAGCGGGAGTGCAGATACGCAGTATTTT CARTDPSGSADTQYF
NA TRBJ1-5 TRBV2 large TGTGCCAGCAGTGAATCGTATAGCAATCAGCCCCAGCATTTT CASSESYSNQPQHF
TRBD1 TRBJ1-2 TRBV23-1 NA TGCGCCAGCAGTCAACGGGACAGGGCTGGCTACACCTTC CASSQRDRAGYTF